One sample yielded the 6 T cell receptor beta chains listed below, sequenced in a study of cytomegalovirus exposure and HLA in healthy donors. PCR involved 60 Vbeta and 13 Jbeta primers. Libraries were prepared by immunoSEQ multiplex PCR; TCRdb keeps only in-frame clonotypes and omits some of them. The table records more than 85,000 clones, under 80% of them present only once. Sequencing used PBMCs. The receptor set was obtained from a woman under 30 in good health and CMV-seropositive.

This clone occurred once. The chain uses TRBV7-9 and TRBJ2-3, with TRBD1 matching 10 bases. J gave up 7 bases and V 5 bases, and 3 bases lay outside the gene matches. Germline V lookup: CDR1 SEHNR, CDR2 FQNEAQ (reference sequence). The CDR3 has 13 residues. The DNA for the CDR3 is TGTGCCAGCAGCCGGGACAGGGGTCATACGCAGTATTTT. Its protein is CASSRDRGHTQYF.

CDR3 amino acids: CAWSITTGGEKLFF. As DNA, the CDR3 is TGTGCCTGGAGTATCACGACAGGGGGCGAAAAACTGTTTTTT. The chain has TRBV30 and TRBJ1-4; 10 nucleotides line up with TRBD1. Germline V CDR1 and CDR2: GTSNPN, SVGIG (reference sequence). This CDR3 is built from 14 residues. Trimming at V came to 2 bases and at J to 8 bases, leaving 5 bases not matched to a gene.

CDR3 nucleotide sequence: TGTGCCACCGCGGGGGGGGAGGTGGGGTTCTCCTACGAGCAGTACTTC. As protein: CATAGGEVGFSYEQYF. The genes are TRBV10-3 and TRBJ2-7; 9 nucleotides agree with TRBD2. The germline gives CDR1 ENHRY, CDR2 SYGVKD. The CDR3 contains 16 residues. V was clipped by 10 bases and J by 0 bases; unmatched bases: 13.

This clone was found a few times. The genes are TRBV7-3 and TRBJ1-1; the D is unclear. This CDR3 is 13 amino acids long. The V end was cut by 3 bases, the J end by 0 bases, with 5 bases between. The germline gives CDR1 SGHTA, CDR2 FQGTGA. CDR3 nucleotides: TGTGCCAGCAGCTTGTCCGTGAACACTGAAGCTTTCTTT. Its translation is CASSLSVNTEAFF.

V is TRBV18 and J is TRBJ2-7; D gene uncertain. Trimming took 3 bases from V and 5 from J, leaving 8 bases between them. In germline, CDR1 is KGHSH, CDR2 LQKENI. The CDR3 consists of 12 residues. This CDR3 reads CASSPSRDEQYF. CDR3 coding DNA: TGTGCCAGCTCACCGAGTCGAGACGAGCAGTACTTC.

The rearrangement links TRBV2 to TRBJ2-6, with a tentative D call TRBD2 (5 bases). This CDR3 region has 14 residues. The ends were cut back, 6 bases at V and 0 bases at J, with 6 bases in the middle. Per the germline V gene, CDR1 is SNHLY and CDR2 is FYNNEI. The CDR3 spells CASSGISGANVLTF. The CDR3 bases are TGTGCCAGCAGCGGGATCTCTGGGGCCAACGTCCTGACTTTC. Filled out from reference TRBV2 and TRBJ2-6, the complete variable domain reads EPEVTQTPSHQVTQMGQEVILRCVPISNHLYFYWYRQILGQKVEFLVSFYNNEISEKSEIFDDQFSVERPDGSNFTLKIRSTKLEDSAMYFCASSGISGANVLTFGAGSRLTVL.